This entry is about one T cell receptor beta chain. Its antigen is undetermined. This CDR3 has 18 amino acids. Germline-derived CDR1 and CDR2 are SGHNT and YYREEE (reference sequence). Trimming removed 3 bases at V and 10 bases at J, with 29 bases between. PCR employed 60 Vbeta and 13 Jbeta primers. Assay: immunoSEQ multiplex PCR; the TCRdb copy retains only in-frame clones and omits some. Of tens of thousands of clones in the sample, around 76% were seen once. This specimen comes from a study of cytomegalovirus exposure and HLA in healthy donors. General study findings and limits: Some highly shared sequence variants likely arose as a pipeline artifact. CMV serostatus was the sole immune exposure information available. Reports indicate that TCR beta sequences accurately predicted the HLA-A and HLA-B alleles of most subjects.

The TCR sequence derives from a man aged 18 to 29 in good health and CMV-seropositive. Sample: PBMCs. The chain is built from TRBV5-4 and TRBJ2-1, with TRBD1 as a possible D gene (5 bases). Here the CDR3 reads CASSSGNSPGTMSMEQFF. The CDR3 coding sequence is TGTGCCAGCAGCTCAGGGAACTCCCCCGGAACAATGAGTATGGAGCAGTTCTTC.